The source of this T cell receptor beta chain is a study of blood T cell repertoires in COVID-19. The overall study: Researchers got acute and convalescent COVID-19 samples from the United States, Italy and Spain. The cDNA or gDNA used as material had been derived from T cells, B-cell-depleted T cells, or PBMCs.

This clone has just one count. Trimming removed 0 bases at V and 8 bases at J, with 10 bases between. Germline-derived CDR1 and CDR2 are LGHDT and YNNKEL (reference sequence). CDR3 length: 13 residues. Per the authors' pipeline: Amplification of reference gene primers was used by the study to estimate nucleated cell counts. The repertoire was sequenced with immunoSEQ multiplex PCR; TCRdb's copy has only in-frame clones and lacks some. D and trimming were read from the DNA, whereas the V and J calls and clone size are those reported in that table. Of some 150,000 clones in the sample, around 83% were seen once.

The chain links TRBV3-1 (or the pseudogene TRBV3-2) to TRBJ1-2; D remains ambiguous. This clonotype was obtained from a woman between 45 and 60 years old in a cohort sampled during active or convalescent COVID-19. The sequencing sample was made of peripheral blood. The CDR3 DNA follows: TGTGCCAGCAGCCAAGAGGGATGGAGGGGCTACACCTTC. Translated: CASSQEGWRGYTF.